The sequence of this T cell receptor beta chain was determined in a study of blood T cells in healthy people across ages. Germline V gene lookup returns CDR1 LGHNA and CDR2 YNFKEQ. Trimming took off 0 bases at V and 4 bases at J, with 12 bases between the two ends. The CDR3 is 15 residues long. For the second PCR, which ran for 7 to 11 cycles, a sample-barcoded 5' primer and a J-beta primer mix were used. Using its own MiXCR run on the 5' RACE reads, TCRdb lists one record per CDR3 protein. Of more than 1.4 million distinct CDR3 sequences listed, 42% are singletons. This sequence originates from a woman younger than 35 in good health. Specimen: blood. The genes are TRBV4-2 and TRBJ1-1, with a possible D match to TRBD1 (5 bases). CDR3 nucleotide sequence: TGTGCCAGCAGCCAAGAAGAACCGGGGACCACTGAAGCTTTCTTT. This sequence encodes CASSQEEPGTTEAFF.